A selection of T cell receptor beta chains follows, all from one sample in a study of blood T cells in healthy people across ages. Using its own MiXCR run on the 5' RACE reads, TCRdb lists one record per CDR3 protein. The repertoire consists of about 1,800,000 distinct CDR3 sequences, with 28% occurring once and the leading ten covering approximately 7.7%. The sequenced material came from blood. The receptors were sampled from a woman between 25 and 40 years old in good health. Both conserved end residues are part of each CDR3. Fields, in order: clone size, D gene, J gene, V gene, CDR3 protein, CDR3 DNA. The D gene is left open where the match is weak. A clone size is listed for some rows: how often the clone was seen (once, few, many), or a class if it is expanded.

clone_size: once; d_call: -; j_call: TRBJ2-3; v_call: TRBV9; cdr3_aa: CASSVRGGRTESTDTQYF; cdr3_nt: TGTGCCAGCAGCGTACGAGGGGGAAGGACAGAAAGCACAGATACGCAGTATTTT
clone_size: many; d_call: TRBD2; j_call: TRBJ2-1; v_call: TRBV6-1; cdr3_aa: CASSLRTSGNTYNEQFF; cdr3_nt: TGTGCCAGCAGCCTTAGGACTAGCGGGAATACCTACAATGAGCAGTTCTTC
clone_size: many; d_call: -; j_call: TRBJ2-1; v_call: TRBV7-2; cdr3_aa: CASSFGTLNEQFF; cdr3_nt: TGTGCCAGCAGCTTCGGGACTCTAAATGAGCAGTTCTTC
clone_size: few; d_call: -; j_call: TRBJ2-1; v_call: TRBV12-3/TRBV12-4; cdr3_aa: CASSLAVGVYEQFF; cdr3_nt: TGTGCCAGCAGTTTAGCAGTGGGGGTCTATGAGCAGTTCTTC
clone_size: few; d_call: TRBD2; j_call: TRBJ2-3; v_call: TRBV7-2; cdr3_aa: CDSSAEGLAGRTDTQYF; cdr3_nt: TGTGACAGCAGCGCAGAGGGACTAGCGGGAAGAACCGATACGCAGTATTTT
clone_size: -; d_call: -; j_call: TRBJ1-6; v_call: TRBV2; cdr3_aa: CASSQGRFGGSPLHF; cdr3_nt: TGTGCCAGCAGTCAGGGACGGTTCGGGGGTTCACCCCTCCACTTT
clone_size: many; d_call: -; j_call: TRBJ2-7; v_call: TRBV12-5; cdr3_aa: CASGTTGGSYEQYF; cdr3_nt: TGTGCTAGTGGGACCACTGGAGGGTCCTACGAGCAGTACTTC
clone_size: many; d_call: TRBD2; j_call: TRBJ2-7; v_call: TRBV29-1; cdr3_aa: CSVEGLTTSGDYEQYF; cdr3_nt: TGCAGCGTTGAAGGCCTCACGACTAGCGGCGACTACGAGCAGTACTTC
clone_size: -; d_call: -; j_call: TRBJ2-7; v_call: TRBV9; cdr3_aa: CASSPDRGRYYEQYF; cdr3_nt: TGTGCCAGCAGCCCCGACCGGGGCCGCTATTACGAGCAGTACTTC
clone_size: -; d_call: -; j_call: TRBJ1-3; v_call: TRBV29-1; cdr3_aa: CSVTKQGPNTIYF; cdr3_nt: TGCAGCGTTACTAAACAGGGTCCGAACACCATATATTTT
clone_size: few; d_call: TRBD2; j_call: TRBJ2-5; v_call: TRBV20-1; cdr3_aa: CSARDGGGAGGLISGPGYQETQYF; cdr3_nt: TGCAGTGCTAGAGATGGGGGAGGGGCGGGGGGGCTCATCAGCGGGCCGGGTTACCAAGAGACCCAGTACTTC
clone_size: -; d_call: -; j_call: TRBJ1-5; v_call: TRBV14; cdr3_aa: CASAFSGGGPQHF; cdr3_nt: TGTGCCAGCGCGTTCTCGGGGGGTGGGCCCCAGCATTTT
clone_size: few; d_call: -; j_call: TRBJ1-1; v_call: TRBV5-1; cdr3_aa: CASSLGRLAEAFF; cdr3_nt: TGCGCCAGCAGCTTGGGCCGACTCGCTGAAGCTTTCTTT
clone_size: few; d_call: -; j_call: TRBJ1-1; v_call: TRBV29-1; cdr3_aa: CSVEDQAGGMNTEAFF; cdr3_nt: TGCAGCGTTGAAGATCAGGCAGGCGGTATGAACACTGAAGCTTTCTTT
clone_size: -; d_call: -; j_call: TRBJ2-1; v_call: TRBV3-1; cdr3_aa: CASSQLGTGGYNEQFF; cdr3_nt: TGTGCCAGCAGCCAGCTAGGGACTGGCGGGTACAATGAGCAGTTCTTC
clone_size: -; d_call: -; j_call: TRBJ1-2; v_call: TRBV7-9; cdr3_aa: CASSLAQSRLYGYTF; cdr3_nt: TGTGCCAGCAGCTTAGCCCAAAGTCGGCTCTATGGCTACACCTTC
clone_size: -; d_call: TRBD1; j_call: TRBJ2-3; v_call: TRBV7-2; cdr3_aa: CASSSTGLLGYTQYF; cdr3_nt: TGTGCCAGCAGTTCGACAGGGCTCCTCGGGTATACGCAGTATTTT
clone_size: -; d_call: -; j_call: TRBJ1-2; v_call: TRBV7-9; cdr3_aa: CASSADTVNGYTF; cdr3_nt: TGTGCCAGCAGCGCGGACACGGTTAATGGCTACACCTTC
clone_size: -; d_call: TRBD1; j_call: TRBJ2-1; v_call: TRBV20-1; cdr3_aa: CSARPSTGQETQFF; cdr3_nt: TGCAGTGCTAGACCTTCGACAGGGCAAGAGACCCAGTTCTTC
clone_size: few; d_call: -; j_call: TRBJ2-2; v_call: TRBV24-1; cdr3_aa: CATSDYTGELFF; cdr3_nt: TGTGCCACCAGTGACTACACCGGGGAGCTGTTTTTT
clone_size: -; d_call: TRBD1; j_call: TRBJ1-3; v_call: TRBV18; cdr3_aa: CASSPLDDRVTGNTIYF; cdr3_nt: TGTGCCAGCTCACCACTGGATGACAGGGTTACTGGAAACACCATATATTTT
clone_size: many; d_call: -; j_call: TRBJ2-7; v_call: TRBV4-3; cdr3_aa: CASSQVHLSYEQYF; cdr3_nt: TGCGCCAGCAGCCAAGTGCACTTATCCTACGAGCAGTACTTC
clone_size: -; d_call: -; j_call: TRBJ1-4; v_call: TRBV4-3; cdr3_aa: CASSQEFRGYGEKLFF; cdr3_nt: TGCGCCAGCAGCCAAGAATTCAGGGGCTATGGAGAAAAACTGTTTTTT
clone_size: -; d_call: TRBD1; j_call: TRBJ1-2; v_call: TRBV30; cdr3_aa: CAWSVLGTDGYTF; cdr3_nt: TGTGCCTGGAGTGTACTGGGGACAGATGGCTACACCTTC
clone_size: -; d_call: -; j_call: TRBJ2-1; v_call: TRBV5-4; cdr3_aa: CASSSGRVGYNEQFF; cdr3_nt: TGTGCCAGCAGTTCCGGACGCGTCGGATACAATGAGCAGTTCTTC
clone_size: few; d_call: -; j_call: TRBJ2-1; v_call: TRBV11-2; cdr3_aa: CASSFTRDNEQFF; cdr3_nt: TGTGCCAGCAGCTTTACTAGGGACAATGAGCAGTTCTTC
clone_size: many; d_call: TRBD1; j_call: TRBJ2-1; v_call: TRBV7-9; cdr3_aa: CASSHLRGNEQFF; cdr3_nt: TGTGCCAGCAGCCATCTCAGGGGGAATGAGCAGTTCTTC
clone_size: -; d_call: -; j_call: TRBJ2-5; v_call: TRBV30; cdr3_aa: CAWSAGTQYF; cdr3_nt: TGTGCCTGGAGTGCGGGGACCCAGTACTTC
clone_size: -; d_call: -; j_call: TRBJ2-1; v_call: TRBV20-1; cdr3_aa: CSAREGFSNEQFF; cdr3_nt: TGCAGTGCTAGAGAAGGATTCTCCAATGAGCAGTTCTTC
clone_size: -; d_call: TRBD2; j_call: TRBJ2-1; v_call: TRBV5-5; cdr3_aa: CASSLVPSTSGGAIRYSEQFF; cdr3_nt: TGTGCCAGCAGCTTGGTGCCCTCCACTAGCGGGGGGGCCATACGCTACAGTGAGCAGTTCTTC
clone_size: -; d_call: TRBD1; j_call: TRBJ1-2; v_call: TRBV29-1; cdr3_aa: CSVHRPDRGRGYTF; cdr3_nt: TGCAGCGTTCATCGCCCGGACAGGGGGAGAGGCTACACCTTC
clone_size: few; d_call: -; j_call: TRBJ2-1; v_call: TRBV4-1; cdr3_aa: CASSQEGLVYNEQFF; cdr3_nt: TGCGCCAGCAGCCAAGAAGGGCTAGTCTACAATGAGCAGTTCTTC
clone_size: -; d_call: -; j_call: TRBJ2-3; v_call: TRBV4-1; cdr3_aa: CASSPRGGGLDTQYF; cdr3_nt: TGCGCCAGCAGCCCGAGGGGCGGCGGCCTCGATACGCAGTATTTT
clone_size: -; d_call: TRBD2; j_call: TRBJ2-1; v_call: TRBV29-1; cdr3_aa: CSGGRTSGAETQFF; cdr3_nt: TGCAGCGGAGGCCGGACTAGCGGGGCGGAGACCCAGTTCTTC
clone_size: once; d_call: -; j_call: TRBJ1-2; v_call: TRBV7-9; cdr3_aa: CASSLGVNYGNTF; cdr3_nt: TGTGCCAGCAGCTTAGGGGTTAACTATGGCAACACCTTC
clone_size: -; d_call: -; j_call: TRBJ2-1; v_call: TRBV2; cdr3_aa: CASSEDQANEQFF; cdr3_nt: TGTGCCAGCAGTGAAGATCAGGCGAATGAGCAGTTCTTC
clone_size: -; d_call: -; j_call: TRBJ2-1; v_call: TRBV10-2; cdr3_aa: CASGDRRGVDEQFF; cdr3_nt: TGCGCCAGCGGCGACCGCAGGGGCGTGGATGAGCAGTTCTTC
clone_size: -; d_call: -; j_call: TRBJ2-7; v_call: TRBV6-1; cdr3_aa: CASSELPVYHEQYF; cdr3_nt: TGTGCCAGCAGTGAACTCCCAGTTTACCACGAGCAGTACTTC
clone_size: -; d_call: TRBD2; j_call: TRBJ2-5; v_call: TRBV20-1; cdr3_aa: CSARGGDLQETQYF; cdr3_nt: TGCAGTGCTAGGGGGGGGGATCTCCAAGAGACCCAGTACTTC
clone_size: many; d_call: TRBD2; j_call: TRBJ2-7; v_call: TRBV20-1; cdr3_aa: CSASPASGRAGEQYF; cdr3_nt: TGCAGTGCTAGCCCAGCAAGCGGGAGGGCCGGGGAGCAGTACTTC